Here is one T cell receptor (beta chain) with its context. Its antigen has not been determined. No clone much larger than this one lies a single base away; base qualities are absent. This specimen belongs to a study of blood T cell repertoires in COVID-19 (dated by TCRdb to the early 2020s). Some background on the complete study: The collaborator samples originated in the United States, Italy and Spain and spanned the acute and convalescent phases of COVID-19. The material from the prospective study consisted of cDNA or gDNA derived from T cells, B-cell-depleted T cells, or PBMCs. The dataset comprised deeply sampled blood TCRbeta repertoires from subjects exposed to, actively infected with, or recovered from COVID-19. The repertoires were released in a freely available public database intended as a resource for research on the immune response to SARS-CoV-2. The samples were drawn from the first 160 participants of the ongoing ImmuneRACE study and from about 1,200 subjects provided by 6 global collaborators. The sample metadata nearly always contained a de-identified subject ID, COVID-19 status, age in years and sex. Where available, HLA class I and class II types were taken from metadata supplied by the sample provider and were not determined by assay-based typing. The full study reports these points: How much clinical and demographic metadata was included differed by source and by participant, and the metadata was provided uncurated.

TCRbeta CDR3 regions were amplified from genomic DNA using the immunoSEQ Assay, a bias-controlled multiplex PCR. The study's own analysis went as follows. Nucleated cell counts per sample were estimated from amplification of reference gene primers within the assay. To quantify the absolute abundance of each unique TCRbeta CDR3 rearrangement, sequence reads were collapsed and filtered. For each sample, productive Simpson clonality was calculated as the square root of Simpson's diversity index over productive rearrangements. Held by TCRdb, this immuneACCESS table contains in-frame sequences only and omits some clones. Under half of the omission traces to an unresolved V gene where checked; the cause of the rest is unknown. V and J calls and clone size come straight from that table; D and trimming were deduced from the DNA. Here the sample has approximately 300,000 clones; 85% to 90% occur a single time. The leading ten clones occupy roughly 0.8% of the sample.

The germline V gene (reference sequence) gives CDR1 as SEHNR and CDR2 as FQNEAQ. Reading from cysteine to phenylalanine, the CDR3 counts 16 amino acids. Just CDR3 DNA is preserved here, 48 bases in frame from base 1. Trimming accounts for 5 bases at V and 5 bases at J, while the number of junction bases matched to no gene is 12. Each collaborating institution followed its own protocols to collect whole blood in K2EDTA tubes. For TCRbeta analysis, collaborators shipped samples as frozen whole blood, isolated PBMCs, or DNA extracted from either of those sample types. The source is a man in his thirties or forties with acute or convalescent COVID-19. What was sequenced was peripheral blood. The sequence is built from TRBV7-9 and TRBJ1-5; 7 central nucleotides agree with TRBD1. Here is the DNA: TGTGCCAGCAGCCGGGGAGCGGACAGGAGATATCAGCCCCAGCATTTT. Its translation is CASSRGADRRYQPQHF.